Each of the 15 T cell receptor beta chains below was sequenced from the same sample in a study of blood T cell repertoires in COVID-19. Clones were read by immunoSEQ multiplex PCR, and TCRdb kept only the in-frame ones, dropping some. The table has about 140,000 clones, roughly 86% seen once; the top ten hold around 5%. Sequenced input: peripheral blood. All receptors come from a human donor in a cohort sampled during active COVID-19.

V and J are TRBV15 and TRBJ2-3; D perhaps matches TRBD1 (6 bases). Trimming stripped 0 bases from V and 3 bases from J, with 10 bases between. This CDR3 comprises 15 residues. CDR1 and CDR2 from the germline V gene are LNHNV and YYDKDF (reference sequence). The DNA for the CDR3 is TGTGCCACCAGCAGAGATCGGCAGGGGACAGATACGCAGTATTTT. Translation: CATSRDRQGTDTQYF.

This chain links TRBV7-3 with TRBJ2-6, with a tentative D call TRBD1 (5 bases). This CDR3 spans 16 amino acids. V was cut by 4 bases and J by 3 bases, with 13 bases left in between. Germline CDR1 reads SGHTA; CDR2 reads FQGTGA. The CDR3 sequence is CASSSTPGLGANVLTF. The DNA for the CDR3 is TGTGCCAGCAGCTCTACCCCAGGGCTTGGGGCCAACGTCCTGACTTTC.

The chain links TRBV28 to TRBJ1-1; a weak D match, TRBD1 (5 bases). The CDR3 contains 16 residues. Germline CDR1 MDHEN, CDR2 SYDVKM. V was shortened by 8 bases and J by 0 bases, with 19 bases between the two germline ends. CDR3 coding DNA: TGTGCCAGCGTTCCAGGGTTATCCTACATGAACACTGAAGCTTTCTTT. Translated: CASVPGLSYMNTEAFF.

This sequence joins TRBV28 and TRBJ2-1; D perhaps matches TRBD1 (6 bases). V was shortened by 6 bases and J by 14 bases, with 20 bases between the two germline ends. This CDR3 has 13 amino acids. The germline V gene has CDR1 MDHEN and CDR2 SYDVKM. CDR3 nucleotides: TGTGCCAGCAGGACTGTGGACAGCAGGGTGGAGTTCTTC. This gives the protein CASRTVDSRVEFF.

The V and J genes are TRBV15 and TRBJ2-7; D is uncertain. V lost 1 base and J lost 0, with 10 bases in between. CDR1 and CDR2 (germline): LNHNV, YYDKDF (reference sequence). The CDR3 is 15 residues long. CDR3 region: CATSRGLGYSYEQYF. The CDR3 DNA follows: TGTGCCACCAGCAGAGGCCTCGGGTACTCCTACGAGCAGTACTTC.

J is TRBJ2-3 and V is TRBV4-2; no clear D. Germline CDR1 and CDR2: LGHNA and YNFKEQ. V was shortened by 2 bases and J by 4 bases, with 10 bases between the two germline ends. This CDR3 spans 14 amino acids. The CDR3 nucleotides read TGTGCCAGCAGCCAATCCCAGAAACCAGATACGCAGTATTTT. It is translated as CASSQSQKPDTQYF.

The CDR3 DNA is TGTGCCAGCAGTAGACTAGCGGGGGTGGAGCAGTTCTTC. Translated, it gives CASSRLAGVEQFF. J is TRBJ2-1 and V is TRBV6-5; 12 bases are shared with TRBD2. Losses at the gene ends were 5 bases for V and 10 bases for J; bases not matched to a gene: 3. The CDR3 is 13 residues long. Germline V gene data show CDR1 as MNHEY and CDR2 as SVGAGI.

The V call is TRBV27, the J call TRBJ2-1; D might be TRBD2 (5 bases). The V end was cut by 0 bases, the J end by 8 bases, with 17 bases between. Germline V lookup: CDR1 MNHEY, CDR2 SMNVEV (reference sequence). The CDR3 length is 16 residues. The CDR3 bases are TGTGCCAGCAGTTTATCTCTAGCCGCCCCTATGGATGAGCAGTTCTTC. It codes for CASSLSLAAPMDEQFF.

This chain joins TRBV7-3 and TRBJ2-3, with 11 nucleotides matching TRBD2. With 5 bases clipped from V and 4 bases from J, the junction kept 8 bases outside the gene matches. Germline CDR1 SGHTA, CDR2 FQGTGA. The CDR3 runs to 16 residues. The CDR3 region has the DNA TGTGCCAGCAGCCCCGTAGCGGGAGGGCCTGCAGATACGCAGTATTTT. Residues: CASSPVAGGPADTQYF.

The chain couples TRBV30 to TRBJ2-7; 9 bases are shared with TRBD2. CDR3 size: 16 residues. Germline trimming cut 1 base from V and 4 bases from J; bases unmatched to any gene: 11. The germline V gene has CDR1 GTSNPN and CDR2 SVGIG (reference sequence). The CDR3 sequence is CAWSEYPSGRPYEQYF. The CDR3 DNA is TGTGCCTGGAGTGAATACCCCAGCGGGAGGCCATACGAGCAGTACTTC.

The CDR3 sequence is CASSFFLTGLAGDTDTQYF. CDR3 nucleotides: TGTGCCAGCAGCTTCTTTCTCACGGGACTAGCGGGAGACACAGATACGCAGTATTTT. This chain joins TRBV7-8 and TRBJ2-3; 14 bases agree with TRBD2. The trim removed 3 bases at V and 2 bases at J, leaving 10 bases unmatched. The CDR3 consists of 19 residues. The germline gives CDR1 SGHVS, CDR2 FQNEAQ.

CDR3 in DNA: TGTGCCAGCACGGCGGGGGGTTGGACTGAAGCTTTCTTT. It specifies CASTAGGWTEAFF. The genes are TRBV6-5 and TRBJ1-1; perhaps TRBD1 as D (5 bases). CDR3 size: 13 residues. The germline V and J ends were trimmed by 7 bases and 5 bases, with 14 bases remaining between them. Germline CDR1 and CDR2: MNHEY and SVGAGI.

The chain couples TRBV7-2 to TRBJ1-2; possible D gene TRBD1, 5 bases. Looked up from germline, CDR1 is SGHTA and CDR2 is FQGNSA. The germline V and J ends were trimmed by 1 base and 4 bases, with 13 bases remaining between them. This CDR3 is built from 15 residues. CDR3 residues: CASSLEAGRIYGYTF. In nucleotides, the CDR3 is TGTGCCAGCAGCTTAGAAGCGGGACGGATCTATGGCTACACCTTC.

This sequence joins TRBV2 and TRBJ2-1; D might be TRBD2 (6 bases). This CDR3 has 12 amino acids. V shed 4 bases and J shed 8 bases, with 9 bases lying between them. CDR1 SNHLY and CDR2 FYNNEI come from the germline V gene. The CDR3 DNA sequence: TGTGCCAGCAGTGTTACTAGCCATGAGCAGTTCTTC. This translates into CASSVTSHEQFF. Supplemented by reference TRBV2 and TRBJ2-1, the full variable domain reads EPEVTQTPSHQVTQMGQEVILRCVPISNHLYFYWYRQILGQKVEFLVSFYNNEISEKSEIFDDQFSVERPDGSNFTLKIRSTKLEDSAMYFCASSVTSHEQFFGPGTRLTVL.

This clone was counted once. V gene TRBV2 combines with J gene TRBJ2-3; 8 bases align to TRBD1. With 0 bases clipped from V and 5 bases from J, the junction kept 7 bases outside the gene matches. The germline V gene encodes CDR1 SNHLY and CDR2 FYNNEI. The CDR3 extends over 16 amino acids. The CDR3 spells CASSEALRTGRDTQYF. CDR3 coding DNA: TGTGCCAGCAGTGAAGCGCTTCGGACAGGGAGAGATACGCAGTATTTT.